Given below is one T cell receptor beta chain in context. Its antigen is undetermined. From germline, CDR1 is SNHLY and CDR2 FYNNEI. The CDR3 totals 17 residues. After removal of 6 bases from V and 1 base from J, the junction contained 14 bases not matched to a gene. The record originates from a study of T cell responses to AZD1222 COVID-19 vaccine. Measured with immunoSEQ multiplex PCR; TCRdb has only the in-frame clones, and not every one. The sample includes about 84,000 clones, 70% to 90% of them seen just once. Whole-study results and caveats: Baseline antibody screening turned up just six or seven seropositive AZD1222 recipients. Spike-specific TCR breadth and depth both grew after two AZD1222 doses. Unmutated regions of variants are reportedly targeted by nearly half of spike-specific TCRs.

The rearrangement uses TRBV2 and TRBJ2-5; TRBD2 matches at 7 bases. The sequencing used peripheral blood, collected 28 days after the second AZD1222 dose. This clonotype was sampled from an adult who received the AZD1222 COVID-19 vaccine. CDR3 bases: TGTGCCAGCAGAACCCCTTCGTTGCTAGCGGTCCAAGAGACCCAGTACTTC. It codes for CASRTPSLLAVQETQYF.